One and the same sample provided the 32 T cell receptor beta chains below, sequenced in a study of blood T cell repertoires in COVID-19. The repertoire was sequenced with immunoSEQ multiplex PCR; TCRdb's copy has only in-frame clones and lacks some. Of about 340,000 clones in the sample, 70% to 90% are singletons; the top ten hold 4% to 5.5%. Sequencing input: PBMCs or T cells enriched from blood (not recorded which). The receptors derive from a woman in her 40s with acute COVID-19.

In this sample, this clone turned up many times. This chain joins TRBV5-4 and TRBJ2-3; no definite D call. This CDR3 is built from 12 residues. The V gene's germline CDR1 is SGHNT and CDR2 YYREEE (reference sequence). The V end was cut by 4 bases, the J end by 4 bases, with 7 bases between. CDR3 DNA sequence: TGTGCCAGCAGCCCCCGGTCAGATACGCAGTATTTT. Protein product: CASSPRSDTQYF.

The V call is TRBV29-1, the J call TRBJ2-5; TRBD1 matches at 8 bases. CDR3 size: 13 residues. Trimming took 7 bases from V and 4 from J; bases not matched to a gene: 8. Germline V gene data show CDR1 as SQVTM and CDR2 as ANQGSEA. The CDR3, as DNA: TGCAGCGGATCAGGGGGCTTTAGAGAGACCCAGTACTTC. Translating it yields CSGSGGFRETQYF.

J is TRBJ1-6 and V is TRBV21-1; the table gives TRBD1 as D, unverified against the DNA. TRBV21-1 is annotated as a pseudogene. The CDR3 extends over 19 amino acids. DNA of the CDR3: TGTGCCAGCGGGACACCGCCGGGACACCGGAGCTCCTATAATTCACCCCTCCACTTT. Residues: CASGTPPGHRSSYNSPLHF.

The table lists this clone with a few counts. The genes are TRBV5-6 and TRBJ1-3; 8 bases fit TRBD1. V gave up 3 bases and J gave up 0 bases; unmatched junction bases: 11. This CDR3 is built from 18 residues. CDR1 is SGHDT and CDR2 is YYEEEE in the germline V gene. In nucleotides, the CDR3 is TGTGCCAGCAGCTCCATCGGACAGGGACTCAACTCTGGAAACACCATATATTTT. It yields the protein CASSSIGQGLNSGNTIYF.

Only a few counts were recorded for this clone. V gene TRBV7-2 combines with J gene TRBJ1-3, with 8 bases identical to TRBD1. V lost 5 bases to trimming and J lost 3 bases; unmatched junction nucleotides: 6. Germline V CDR1 and CDR2: SGHTA, FQGNSA. This CDR3 is 15 amino acids long. CDR3 region: CASSPNRGDGNTIYF. CDR3 nucleotides: TGTGCCAGCAGCCCCAACAGGGGGGATGGAAACACCATATATTTT. The full variable domain, rest sourced from reference TRBV7-2 and TRBJ1-3, is GAGVSQSPSNKVTEKGKDVELRCDPISGHTALYWYRQSLGQGLEFLIYFQGNSAPDKSGLPSDRFSAERTGGSVSTLTIQRTQQEDSAVYLCASSPNRGDGNTIYFGEGSWLTVV.

The V gene is TRBV18, the J gene TRBJ2-7; 12 nucleotides match TRBD2. Germline loops: CDR1 KGHSH, CDR2 LQKENI. The CDR3 loop spans 15 amino acids. V gave up 6 bases and J gave up 4 bases; unmatched junction bases: 7. The CDR3 loop is CASSQTSGGPYEQYF. As DNA, the CDR3 is TGTGCCAGCTCGCAGACTAGCGGGGGACCGTACGAGCAGTACTTC. The whole variable domain, remainder taken from reference TRBV18 and TRBJ2-7, is NAGVMQNPRHLVRRRGQEARLRCSPMKGHSHVYWYRQLPEEGLKFMVYLQKENIIDESGMPKERFSAEFPKEGPSILRIQQVVRGDSAAYFCASSQTSGGPYEQYFGPGTRLTVT.

V is TRBV19 and J is TRBJ1-2; the match to TRBD1 covers 7 bases. The CDR3 runs to 17 residues. CDR1 is LNHDA, CDR2 SQIVND, per germline (reference sequence). V shed 5 bases, J shed 2 bases, and the junction held 14 bases outside the gene matches. In DNA, the CDR3 is TGTGCCAGTAGTGGGTTGGGTGGGACAGCCAACAACTATGGCTACACCTTC. This gives the protein CASSGLGGTANNYGYTF. Supplemented by reference TRBV19 and TRBJ1-2, the full variable domain reads DGGITQSPKYLFRKEGQNVTLSCEQNLNHDAMYWYRQDPGQGLRLIYYSQIVNDFQKGDIAEGYSVSREKKESFPLTVTSAQKNPTAFYLCASSGLGGTANNYGYTFGSGTRLTVV.

In regard to this clone: The identical CDR3 is also encoded by other nucleotide sequences in the sample. V and J are TRBV29-1 and TRBJ2-7; TRBD1 aligns across 10 bases. The CDR3 covers 14 residues. The trim removed 2 bases at V and 4 bases at J, leaving 5 bases unmatched. CDR1 is SQVTM and CDR2 is ANQGSEA in the germline V gene. The DNA of the CDR3 is TGCAGCGTTGAATCGGGACAGGGGTCTTACGAGCAGTACTTC. It yields the protein CSVESGQGSYEQYF.

The V and J genes are TRBV18 and TRBJ2-3; D is uncertain. This CDR3 has 13 amino acids. The germline CDR1 and CDR2 sequences are KGHSH and LQKENI. Trimming removed 5 bases from V and 5 bases from J, with 11 bases in between. The CDR3 spells CASSKPGGDTQYF. CDR3 nucleotide sequence: TGTGCCAGCTCAAAACCCGGCGGAGATACGCAGTATTTT. Combining the CDR3 with reference TRBV18 and TRBJ2-3 gives the whole variable domain NAGVMQNPRHLVRRRGQEARLRCSPMKGHSHVYWYRQLPEEGLKFMVYLQKENIIDESGMPKERFSAEFPKEGPSILRIQQVVRGDSAAYFCASSKPGGDTQYFGPGTRLTVL.

This clone was recorded once. The J gene is TRBJ2-2, the V gene TRBV4-1; 9 nucleotides align to TRBD1. The trim removed 3 bases at V and 1 base at J, leaving 3 bases unmatched. The CDR3 runs to 16 residues. Germline CDR1 and CDR2: MGHRA and YSYEKL. The CDR3 region has the DNA TGCGCCAGCAGCCATGGGACAGGGATGAACACCGGGGAGCTGTTTTTT. It specifies CASSHGTGMNTGELFF.

The rearrangement links TRBV7-9 to TRBJ1-1; D not resolved. The CDR3 has 15 amino acids. CDR1 and CDR2 (germline): SEHNR, FQNEAQ (reference sequence). Trimming removed 0 bases at V and 1 base at J, with 9 bases between. The CDR3 DNA reads as TGTGCCAGCAGCTTAGCGTCCAGACAGAACACTGAAGCTTTCTTT. Its translation: CASSLASRQNTEAFF.

The chain links TRBV19 to TRBJ1-5; maybe TRBD1 (6 bases). CDR1 and CDR2 from the germline V gene are LNHDA and SQIVND (reference sequence). The CDR3 runs to 16 residues. The V gene lost 8 bases and the J gene lost 0 bases, with 17 bases spanning the gap. CDR3 sequence: CASQTGQPYSNQPQHF. DNA for the CDR3: TGTGCCAGTCAAACCGGACAGCCTTATAGCAATCAGCCCCAGCATTTT.

This clone was detected only once. The V gene is TRBV7-2, the J gene TRBJ1-2, with D tentatively TRBD1 (5 bases). V was clipped by 5 bases and J by 8 bases, with 15 bases between them. In germline, CDR1 is SGHTA, CDR2 FQGNSA. The CDR3 sequence is 13 residues long. The CDR3 nucleotides read TGTGCCAGCAGCACTGTGGGGGGAAGGGGCTACACCTTC. This encodes CASSTVGGRGYTF.

In DNA form, the CDR3 reads TGTGCCAGCTCTGGCCGGGACAGGGATTACGGCTACACCTTC. Protein: CASSGRDRDYGYTF. The chain combines TRBV19 with TRBJ1-2; 9 bases are a match to TRBD1. The germline V gene encodes CDR1 LNHDA and CDR2 SQIVND (reference sequence). The CDR3 has 14 amino acids. With 9 bases clipped from V and 8 bases from J, the junction kept 13 bases outside the gene matches.

V is TRBV19 and J is TRBJ1-1; D possibly corresponds to TRBD1 (6 bases). The CDR3 covers 14 residues. CDR1 is LNHDA, CDR2 SQIVND, per germline (reference sequence). Trimming pared 8 bases from V and 1 base from J, leaving 14 bases between. The CDR3 sequence is CASGSGHSNTEAFF. In DNA form, the CDR3 reads TGTGCCAGTGGATCGGGACACTCGAACACTGAAGCTTTCTTT.

This chain uses TRBV18 with TRBJ1-3; D not resolved. The CDR3 contains 15 residues. CDR1 KGHSH and CDR2 LQKENI come from the germline V gene. Trimming stripped 3 bases from V and 2 bases from J, with 11 bases between. In DNA form, the CDR3 reads TGTGCCAGCTCACCGGAGTGGAGTGCTGGAAACACCATATATTTT. The encoded protein is CASSPEWSAGNTIYF.

The gene calls are TRBV4-1 and TRBJ1-1; unclear D gene. The V gene lost 0 bases and the J gene lost 5 bases, with 7 bases spanning the gap. CDR3 length: 13 residues. Germline assignment: CDR1 MGHRA and CDR2 YSYEKL. CDR3 DNA sequence: TGCGCCAGCAGCCAAGATCGTCGGACTGAAGCTTTCTTT. Its protein is CASSQDRRTEAFF.

This sequence joins TRBV6-6 and TRBJ2-7; TRBD2 might be the D (5 bases). Trimming took 2 bases from V and 3 from J, leaving 14 bases between them. Per the germline V gene, CDR1 is MNHNY and CDR2 is SVGAGI (reference sequence). The CDR3 totals 15 residues. CDR3 in amino acids: CASSYDASSGYEQYF. The CDR3, as DNA: TGTGCCAGCAGTTACGACGCTAGCAGCGGCTACGAGCAGTACTTC.

The chain carries TRBV6-6 and TRBJ2-7; D possibly corresponds to TRBD1 (5 bases). This CDR3 has 14 residues. V dropped 0 bases and J dropped 1 base, with 7 bases sitting between them. Germline V gene lookup returns CDR1 MNHNY and CDR2 SVGAGI (reference sequence). The CDR3 sequence: CASSYSQGSYEQYF. The CDR3 nucleotides read TGTGCCAGCAGTTACTCGCAGGGATCCTACGAGCAGTACTTC.

The CDR3 reads CASSGPGQGYGYTF. DNA of the CDR3: TGTGCCAGCAGTGGACCGGGACAGGGCTATGGCTACACCTTC. The V call is TRBV2, the J call TRBJ1-2, with 9 bases fitting TRBD1. CDR3 length equals 14 residues. Germline CDR1 reads SNHLY; CDR2 reads FYNNEI. The V gene end was trimmed by 4 bases and the J gene end by 4 bases; junction bases not matched to a gene: 4.

This clone was counted a few times. V is TRBV3-1 (or the pseudogene TRBV3-2) and J is TRBJ2-1; D not certain. CDR1 is LGHDT, CDR2 YNNKEL, per germline (reference sequence). With 0 bases removed from V and 7 bases from J, the gap between germline ends came to 4 bases. The CDR3 length is 12 residues. This CDR3 reads CASSQDPNEQFF. In DNA, the CDR3 is TGTGCCAGCAGCCAAGATCCGAATGAGCAGTTCTTC.

The chain is built from TRBV6-5 and TRBJ1-2, with D maybe TRBD1 (6 bases). Looked up from germline, CDR1 is MNHEY and CDR2 is SVGAGI. V was trimmed by 6 bases and J by 8 bases, leaving 19 bases between them. The CDR3 contains 14 residues. The CDR3 here is CASSSGGGRPGYTF. In nucleotides, the CDR3 is TGTGCCAGCAGCTCCGGCGGGGGGCGCCCAGGCTACACCTTC.

V is TRBV19 and J is TRBJ1-4, with 7 bases matching TRBD1. Germline CDR1 and CDR2: LNHDA and SQIVND (reference sequence). The CDR3 has 15 amino acids. V shed 6 bases, J shed 8 bases, and the junction held 12 bases outside the gene matches. CDR3 protein: CASRETGLYGEKLFF. Written as DNA, the CDR3 is TGTGCCAGTAGAGAGACAGGGTTATACGGAGAAAAACTGTTTTTT.

The chain links TRBV11-2 to TRBJ1-4, with 8 bases fitting TRBD1. V was clipped by 2 bases and J by 11 bases; unmatched bases: 16. The CDR3 loop spans 17 amino acids. Germline V lookup: CDR1 SGHAT, CDR2 FQNNGV. The CDR3: CASSLQRYGQGSSKLFF. CDR3 coding DNA: TGTGCCAGCAGCTTACAGCGGTACGGACAGGGATCAAGCAAACTGTTTTTT.

The chain employs TRBV5-1 and TRBJ1-1; TRBD1 matches at 8 bases. The CDR3 runs 14 residues. V lost 7 bases to trimming and J lost 6 bases; unmatched junction nucleotides: 11. Germline V gene data show CDR1 as SGHRS and CDR2 as YFSETQ. Here the CDR3 reads CASVLGSGGAEAFF. CDR3 nucleotides: TGCGCCAGCGTCCTGGGATCAGGGGGCGCTGAAGCTTTCTTT.

The chain combines TRBV7-6 with TRBJ1-5, with TRBD1 matching over 9 bases. CDR3 length: 15 residues. The germline CDR1 and CDR2 sequences are SGHVS and FNYEAQ. V shed 5 bases and J 4 bases; nucleotides not matched to a gene: 6. The CDR3 DNA is TGTGCCAGCAGCCGACGACAGGGGGAAAATCAGCCCCAGCATTTT. This translates into CASSRRQGENQPQHF.

The chain recombines TRBV3-1 (or the pseudogene TRBV3-2) with TRBJ2-3; possibly TRBD1 for D (6 bases). Germline CDR1 and CDR2: LGHDT and YNNKEL (reference sequence). The CDR3 sequence is 15 residues long. Trimming left V 3 bases short and J 4 bases short, with 14 bases between. The CDR3 loop is CASSQKQGFADTQYF. The CDR3 region has the DNA TGTGCCAGCAGCCAGAAACAGGGTTTTGCAGATACGCAGTATTTT.

This clone came up a few times. The chain carries TRBV6-5 and TRBJ1-6, with D possibly being TRBD1 (6 bases). Trimming left V 7 bases short and J 10 bases short, with 11 bases between. Germline V gives CDR1 MNHEY, CDR2 SVGAGI. This CDR3 region has 12 residues. Here the CDR3 DNA reads TGTGCCAGCACCCGGGGGGGCTCACCCCTCCACTTT. Amino acids: CASTRGGSPLHF.

V and J are TRBV7-9 and TRBJ2-5; 8 nucleotides line up with TRBD1. After removal of 6 bases from V and 2 bases from J, the junction contained 8 bases not matched to a gene. This CDR3 is built from 15 residues. CDR1 is SEHNR, CDR2 FQNEAQ, per germline (reference sequence). This CDR3 reads CASRSGGVGQETQYF. As DNA, the CDR3 is TGTGCCAGCAGGTCAGGGGGCGTTGGGCAAGAGACCCAGTACTTC.

This clone was counted once. The chain recombines TRBV27 with TRBJ2-7, with D maybe TRBD2 (5 bases). The V gene's germline CDR1 is MNHEY and CDR2 SMNVEV (reference sequence). V was trimmed by 5 bases and J by 3 bases, leaving 26 bases between them. This CDR3 region has 18 residues. The CDR3 DNA reads as TGTGCCAGCAGTCCTCGGCGGGCTTCCTTTACCCCCCGCTACGAGCAGTACTTC. It encodes CASSPRRASFTPRYEQYF.

This clone was detected once. This sequence joins TRBV25-1 and TRBJ2-5; 9 bases align to TRBD1. Germline CDR1 and CDR2: MGHDK and SYGVNS. The V and J ends lost 3 bases and 5 bases, in that order; junction bases with no gene match: 10. This CDR3 comprises 16 residues. The CDR3 spells CASSDGTYRGRETQYF. In DNA form, the CDR3 reads TGTGCCAGCAGTGATGGGACCTACAGGGGGCGGGAGACCCAGTACTTC.

This clone was seen a few times. V and J are TRBV5-6 and TRBJ2-1, with a possible D match to TRBD2 (6 bases). V was shortened by 5 bases and J by 1 base, with 16 bases between the two germline ends. Germline V gene data show CDR1 as SGHDT and CDR2 as YYEEEE. This CDR3 has 16 amino acids. CDR3: CASRRRDFQSYNEQFF. The CDR3 DNA follows: TGTGCCAGCAGGCGCCGGGACTTCCAATCCTACAATGAGCAGTTCTTC.